What follows are 22 T cell receptor beta chains derived from one specimen sequenced in a study of graft-versus-host responses after intestinal transplantation. Produced via immunoSEQ multiplex PCR; TCRdb's table is partial and in-frame only. The sample contains more than 10,000 clones, less than 85% of which appear only once. The source was PBMCs, collected approximately 320 days after intestinal transplant. These receptors came from a human patient who received an intestinal transplant, so some T cells may come from the graft donor.

This chain connects TRBV2 to TRBJ2-1, with 10 bases aligning to TRBD2. V was pared by 6 bases and J by 2 bases, with 7 bases of the junction left unmatched. Per the germline V gene, CDR1 is SNHLY and CDR2 is FYNNEI. The CDR3 is made up of 16 amino acids. The CDR3 loop reads CASRERSGGAYNEQFF. The CDR3 nucleotides are TGTGCCAGCAGGGAAAGAAGCGGGGGGGCCTACAATGAGCAGTTCTTC.

This clone came up once. This chain connects TRBV2 to TRBJ1-4, with 7 bases fitting TRBD1. CDR1 is SNHLY and CDR2 is FYNNEI in the germline V gene. With V trimmed by 10 bases and J by 8 bases, 7 bases remained unmatched. The CDR3 consists of 12 residues. CDR3 in amino acids: CATATGREKLFF. CDR3 coding DNA: TGTGCCACGGCGACAGGGAGGGAAAAACTGTTTTTT.

J is TRBJ1-3 and V is TRBV4-2; D is unresolved. There are 17 residues in the CDR3. V was trimmed by 0 bases and J by 0 bases, leaving 12 bases between them. Germline CDR1 reads LGHNA; CDR2 reads YNFKEQ. The CDR3 region has the DNA TGTGCCAGCAGCCAAGAACCAGTCACAAGCTCTGGAAACACCATATATTTT. The encoded protein is CASSQEPVTSSGNTIYF.

The chain has TRBV5-5 and TRBJ1-4; 7 positions match TRBD1. V shed 4 bases, J shed 7 bases, and the junction held 4 bases outside the gene matches. Germline V gene lookup returns CDR1 SGHKS and CDR2 YYEKEE (reference sequence). The CDR3 is made up of 13 amino acids. The CDR3 nucleotides are TGTGCCAGCAGCATTCAGGGGGTTGAAAAACTGTTTTTT. Translated, it gives CASSIQGVEKLFF.

This rearrangement joins TRBV19 to TRBJ1-3; D gene uncertain. The V and J ends lost 6 bases and 4 bases respectively, with 13 bases between them. This CDR3 is built from 14 residues. Germline CDR1 reads LNHDA; CDR2 reads SQIVND (reference sequence). The CDR3 DNA follows: TGTGCCAGTAGGATAAGAGGTTCAGGAAACACCATATATTTT. This encodes CASRIRGSGNTIYF.

The V gene is TRBV18, the J gene TRBJ1-3; 8 bases match TRBD1. The CDR3 is 15 amino acids. CDR1 KGHSH and CDR2 LQKENI come from the germline V gene. Trimming took 0 bases from V and 3 from J; bases not matched to a gene: 1. In DNA form, the CDR3 reads TGTGCCAGCTCACCACCCGACAGGGGTGGAAACACCATATATTTT. It specifies CASSPPDRGGNTIYF.

V usage is TRBV6-6 and J usage is TRBJ1-2, with D unclear. Germline V gives CDR1 MNHNY, CDR2 SVGAGI (reference sequence). CDR3 length: 15 amino acids. Trimming took off 2 bases at V and 0 bases at J, with 10 bases between the two ends. The CDR3 loop reads CASSYKADSNYGYTF. CDR3 nucleotide sequence: TGTGCCAGCAGTTACAAGGCGGATTCTAACTATGGCTACACCTTC.

This rearrangement joins TRBV18 to TRBJ2-1, with 11 bases fitting TRBD2. The CDR3 length is 15 residues. The ends lost 1 base at V and 4 bases at J; junction bases unmatched: 0. The germline gives CDR1 KGHSH, CDR2 LQKENI. CDR3: CASSPRTSGYNEQFF. CDR3 bases: TGTGCCAGCTCACCACGGACTAGCGGGTACAATGAGCAGTTCTTC.

This sequence joins TRBV5-1 and TRBJ2-5, with D perhaps matching TRBD1 (6 bases). Looked up from germline, CDR1 is SGHRS and CDR2 is YFSETQ. The CDR3 loop spans 13 amino acids. Deletions cut 4 bases from V and 3 bases from J, with 10 bases between. CDR3 nucleotide sequence: TGCGCCAGCAGCCCAGGGGTGGAAGAGACCCAGTACTTC. Translated: CASSPGVEETQYF. Filled out from reference TRBV5-1 and TRBJ2-5, the complete variable domain reads KAGVTQTPRYLIKTRGQQVTLSCSPISGHRSVSWYQQTPGQGLQFLFEYFSETQRNKGNFPGRFSGRQFSNSRSEMNVSTLELGDSALYLCASSPGVEETQYFGPGTRLLVL.

V gene TRBV19 combines with J gene TRBJ2-3, with D perhaps assigned TRBD1 or TRBD2 (7 bases each). V lost 5 bases, J lost 7 bases, and 31 bases lay in between. The CDR3 loop spans 19 amino acids. The germline V gene has CDR1 LNHDA and CDR2 SQIVND (reference sequence). The CDR3 sequence: CASSFLTGFLASGRNTQYF. The CDR3 nucleotides read TGTGCCAGTAGTTTCCTGACAGGGTTTTTGGCTAGCGGTCGTAATACGCAGTATTTT.

This sequence joins TRBV7-2 and TRBJ1-1; TRBD1 matches at 9 bases. Germline trimming cut 4 bases from V and 0 bases from J; bases unmatched to any gene: 3. Germline V lookup: CDR1 SGHTA, CDR2 FQGNSA. This CDR3 is 15 amino acids long. The CDR3 loop reads CASSSTGGLNTEAFF. CDR3 coding DNA: TGTGCCAGCAGCTCCACAGGGGGCTTGAACACTGAAGCTTTCTTT. Based on the CDR3 plus reference TRBV7-2 and TRBJ1-1, the full variable domain is GAGVSQSPSNKVTEKGKDVELRCDPISGHTALYWYRQSLGQGLEFLIYFQGNSAPDKSGLPSDRFSAERTGGSVSTLTIQRTQQEDSAVYLCASSSTGGLNTEAFFGQGTRLTVV.

J is TRBJ2-1 and V is TRBV28, with TRBD2 matching 13 bases. The J segment lost 5 bases and the V segment lost 3 bases, leaving 22 bases of the junction unmatched. This CDR3 has 22 amino acids. The germline V gene encodes CDR1 MDHEN and CDR2 SYDVKM. The CDR3 loop reads CASSFGRDLTSGRRIFNNEQFF. In DNA, the CDR3 is TGTGCCAGCAGTTTTGGGAGGGACCTGACTAGCGGGAGGCGAATTTTTAACAATGAGCAGTTCTTC. Full variable domain (outside the CDR3, taken from reference TRBV28 and TRBJ2-1): DVKVTQSSRYLVKRTGEKVFLECVQDMDHENMFWYRQDPGLGLRLIYFSYDVKMKEKGDIPEGYSVSREKKERFSLILESASTNQTSMYLCASSFGRDLTSGRRIFNNEQFFGPGTRLTVL.

V and J are TRBV18 and TRBJ2-5; D may match TRBD1 or TRBD2 (5 bases each). V was cut by 1 base and J by 3 bases, with 6 bases left in between. CDR3 size: 13 residues. Germline CDR1 and CDR2: KGHSH and LQKENI. The chain's CDR3 is CASSPRDEETQYF. As DNA, the CDR3 is TGTGCCAGCTCACCACGGGACGAAGAGACCCAGTACTTC. Variable domain in full (rest from reference TRBV18 and TRBJ2-5): NAGVMQNPRHLVRRRGQEARLRCSPMKGHSHVYWYRQLPEEGLKFMVYLQKENIIDESGMPKERFSAEFPKEGPSILRIQQVVRGDSAAYFCASSPRDEETQYFGPGTRLLVL.

This chain links TRBV4-2 with TRBJ2-1; 7 bases are a match to TRBD2. Trimming took 4 bases from V and 2 from J; bases not matched to a gene: 8. Germline V gene sequence: CDR1 LGHNA, CDR2 YNFKEQ. The CDR3 runs 16 residues. The CDR3 region has the DNA TGTGCCAGCAGCCTGAGGCGGGAGACGCCCTACAATGAGCAGTTCTTC. Translated, it gives CASSLRRETPYNEQFF.

The DNA for the CDR3 is TGTGCCAGTAGTACCCAGACCCGCACCGGGGAGCTGTTTTTT. Translation gives CASSTQTRTGELFF. The rearrangement links TRBV19 to TRBJ2-2; D call uncertain. The CDR3 totals 14 residues. CDR1 is LNHDA and CDR2 is SQIVND in the germline V gene (reference sequence). V lost 4 bases and J 4 bases, leaving 10 bases between the germline ends.

The chain combines TRBV7-6 with TRBJ2-1, with a possible D match to TRBD2 (5 bases). This CDR3 is built from 11 residues. Per germline, CDR1 SGHVS and CDR2 FNYEAQ. V gave up 1 base and J gave up 10 bases, with 5 bases separating them. The CDR3: CASSLGGEQFF. CDR3 sequence (DNA): TGTGCCAGCAGCTTAGGAGGGGAGCAGTTCTTC.

The chain has TRBV7-9 and TRBJ1-5; TRBD1 is a possible D gene (5 bases). In germline, CDR1 is SEHNR, CDR2 FQNEAQ (reference sequence). V was shortened by 5 bases and J by 2 bases, with 13 bases between the two germline ends. The CDR3 is 15 residues long. This CDR3 is CASSNSGGGNQPQHF. The CDR3, as DNA: TGTGCCAGCAGCAATTCTGGGGGTGGCAATCAGCCCCAGCATTTT.

This clone qualifies as large. The chain uses TRBV6-6 and TRBJ2-7; D is unclear. This CDR3 is built from 12 residues. V was shortened by 9 bases and J by 5 bases, with 14 bases between the two germline ends. Germline values: CDR1 MNHNY, CDR2 SVGAGI (reference sequence). The chain's CDR3 is CARSLITNEQYF. The CDR3 DNA is TGTGCCAGGTCCCTAATTACGAACGAGCAGTACTTC.

In regard to this clone: A read error may account for a junction end that differs from germline. V and J are TRBV5-4 and TRBJ1-2, with D maybe TRBD1 (5 bases). CDR3 length equals 16 residues. Germline CDR1 reads SGHNT; CDR2 reads YYREEE (reference sequence). CDR3 sequence: CASSQQMTETNYGYTF. CDR3 DNA sequence: TGCGCCAGCAGCCAACAAATGACAGAGACTAACTATGGCTACACCTTC.

This clone was detected once. The V gene is TRBV5-4, the J gene TRBJ2-7; 12 nucleotides agree with TRBD2. The CDR3 consists of 16 residues. Germline V lookup: CDR1 SGHNT, CDR2 YYREEE (reference sequence). The V segment lost 0 bases and the J segment 6 bases; nucleotides outside the gene matches: 7. CDR3 in amino acids: CASSLEGTLAGGEQYF. The CDR3 bases are TGTGCCAGCAGCTTGGAGGGGACACTAGCGGGAGGCGAGCAGTACTTC.

This clone is a singleton in its sample. The chain employs TRBV19 and TRBJ1-1; D is ambiguous. The CDR3 length is 14 residues. The germline V and J ends were trimmed by 2 bases and 1 base, with 8 bases remaining between them. CDR1 and CDR2 (germline): LNHDA, SQIVND (reference sequence). As DNA, the CDR3 is TGTGCCAGTAGTATACCGGGCAGGAACACTGAAGCTTTCTTT. Its protein product is CASSIPGRNTEAFF.

The chain recombines TRBV19 with TRBJ2-7, with TRBD1 matching over 8 bases. The CDR3 contains 13 residues. V dropped 5 bases and J dropped 3; count of bases not matched to a gene: 3. Germline V lookup: CDR1 LNHDA, CDR2 SQIVND (reference sequence). In DNA, the CDR3 is TGTGCCAGTAGTCAGGGACAGGTCTACGAGCAGTACTTC. This translates into CASSQGQVYEQYF.